These T cell receptor beta chains were read from a single sample in a study of graft-versus-host responses after intestinal transplantation. Here immunoSEQ multiplex PCR was the method, and the copy in TCRdb shows in-frame clones only, minus some. The table records more than 4,000 clones, 72% of them present only once. This specimen consisted of PBMCs, obtained about 540 days after intestinal transplant. These receptors were collected from a human patient who received an intestinal transplant, so some T cells may come from the graft donor. Each CDR3 is given with its conserved first and last residue. The D gene is left open where the match is weak.

d_call	cdr3_length	v_call	j_call	cdr3_aa	cdr3_nt
TRBD1	17	TRBV11-1	TRBJ1-4	CASSPAGDREENEKLFF	TGTGCCAGCAGCCCAGCGGGGGACAGAGAGGAAAATGAAAAACTGTTTTTT
TRBD2	15	TRBV9	TRBJ2-1	CASSVAGGGYNEQFF	TGTGCCAGCAGCGTAGCGGGGGGAGGGTACAATGAGCAGTTCTTC